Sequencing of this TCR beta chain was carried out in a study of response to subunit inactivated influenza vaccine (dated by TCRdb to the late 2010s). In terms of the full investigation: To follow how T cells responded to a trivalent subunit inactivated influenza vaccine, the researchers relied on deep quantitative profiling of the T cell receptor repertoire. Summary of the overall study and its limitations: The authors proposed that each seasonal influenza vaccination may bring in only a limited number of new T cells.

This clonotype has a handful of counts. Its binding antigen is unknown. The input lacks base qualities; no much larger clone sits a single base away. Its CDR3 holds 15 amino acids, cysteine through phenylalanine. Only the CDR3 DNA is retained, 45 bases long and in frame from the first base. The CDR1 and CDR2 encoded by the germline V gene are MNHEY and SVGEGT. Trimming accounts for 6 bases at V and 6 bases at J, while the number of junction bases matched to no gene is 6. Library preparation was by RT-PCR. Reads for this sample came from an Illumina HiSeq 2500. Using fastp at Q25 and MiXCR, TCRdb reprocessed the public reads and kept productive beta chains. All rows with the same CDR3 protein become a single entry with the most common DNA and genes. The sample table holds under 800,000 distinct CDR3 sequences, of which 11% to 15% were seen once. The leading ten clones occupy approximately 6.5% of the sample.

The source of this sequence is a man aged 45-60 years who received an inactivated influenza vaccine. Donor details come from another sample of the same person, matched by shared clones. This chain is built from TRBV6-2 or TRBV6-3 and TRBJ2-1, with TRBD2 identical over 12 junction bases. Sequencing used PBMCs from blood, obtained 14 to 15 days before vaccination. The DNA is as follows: TGTGCCAGCAGCTGGACTAGCGGGAACCTCAATGAGCAGTTCTTC. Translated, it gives CASSWTSGNLNEQFF.